The clone carrying this TCR beta chain was recorded a few times. This CDR3 spans 12 amino acids. This sample stems from a study of shared clonotypes between healthy human individuals. Across the whole study: Aged 18 to 49, the donors were two women and a few men.

Selected positively for CCR7 and CD45RO-negative, naive CD8 cells excluded terminally differentiated effector memory CD45RA+ cells. Per the authors' pipeline: Filtering differed, since immunoSEQ gave only junction sequences and no quality scores. The protocol was immunoSEQ multiplex PCR, while the TCRdb copy is restricted to in-frame clones and leaves out a portion. For V, J and clone size, that table is used; D and trimming come from the DNA. This sample has nearly 2 million clones; about 95% occur once, and the top ten carry 0.95% to 1.5%. The gene calls are TRBV21-1 and TRBJ1-2; the table calls TRBD1, which could not be checked here. TRBV21-1 is listed as a pseudogene. The sequence came from a young man in good health. Sequencing was performed on naive CD8+ T cells sorted from blood. This CDR3 is CASLRQGYGYTF. CDR3 coding DNA: TGTGCCAGCCTTCGACAGGGGTATGGCTACACCTTC.